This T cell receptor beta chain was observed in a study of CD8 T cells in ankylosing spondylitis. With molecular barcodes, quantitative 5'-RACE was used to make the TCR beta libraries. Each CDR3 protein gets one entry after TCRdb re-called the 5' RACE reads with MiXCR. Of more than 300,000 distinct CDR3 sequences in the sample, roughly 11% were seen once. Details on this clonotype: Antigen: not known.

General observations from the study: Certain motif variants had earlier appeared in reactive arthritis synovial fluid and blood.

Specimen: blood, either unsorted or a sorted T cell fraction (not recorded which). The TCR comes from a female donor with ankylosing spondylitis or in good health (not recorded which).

The CDR3 DNA reads as TGCGCCAGCAGCCATGCCCTGGGGGTTTCCTACGAGCAGTACTTC. It is translated as CASSHALGVSYEQYF. The chain recombines TRBV4-3 with TRBJ2-7; D may match TRBD1 or TRBD2 (5 bases each). Germline V CDR1 and CDR2: LGHNA, YSLEER. CDR3 length: 15 residues. V lost 3 bases and J 1 base, leaving 13 bases between the germline ends.